Presented here are 27 T cell receptor beta chains from one specimen sequenced in a study of cytomegalovirus exposure and HLA in healthy donors (dated by TCRdb to 2016 to 2017). Library method: the immunoSEQ multiplex PCR assay. TCRdb obtained this table from immuneACCESS and retained in-frame rearrangements with V and J assigned. These tables miss some clones; where compared with another copy, unresolved V genes account for less than half of the shortfall, and the remainder is unexplained. This sample gives 150,000 to 200,000 clones in total; roughly nine tenths of them show up just once. The ten biggest clones cover about 5.8% of the sample. Source material: PBMCs. The receptors were sampled from a woman younger than 45 in good health and CMV-seronegative.

The CDR3 protein is CASSLRVGNYNEQFF. The CDR3 bases are TGTGCCAGCAGCCTCAGGGTCGGCAACTACAATGAGCAGTTCTTC. The chain couples TRBV7-9 to TRBJ2-1, with D perhaps TRBD1 (5 bases). V was pared by 5 bases and J by 3 bases, with 14 bases between. CDR3 length: 15 amino acids. Germline V gene data show CDR1 as SEHNR and CDR2 as FQNEAQ (reference sequence).

The chain joins TRBV12-5 to TRBJ1-3; possible D gene TRBD1, 6 bases. CDR1 is LGHNT, CDR2 FRNRAP, per germline. The CDR3 has 16 amino acids. Trimming removed 8 bases from V and 8 bases from J, with 25 bases in between. The chain's CDR3 is CASSSRGRVIVDTIYF. The CDR3 bases are TGTGCTAGTAGCTCCAGGGGCCGCGTTATCGTGGACACCATATATTTT.

For the CDR3, the DNA is TGTGCCAGCAGCTCCGCCTCGGGGGAGCAGTTCTTC. The encoded protein is CASSSASGEQFF. The chain carries TRBV7-9 and TRBJ2-1, with a possible D match to TRBD2 (5 bases). Germline lookup yields CDR1 SEHNR and CDR2 FQNEAQ (reference sequence). V lost 4 bases, J lost 10 bases, and 11 bases lay in between. CDR3 length equals 12 residues.

The chain couples TRBV5-1 to TRBJ2-1; D is uncertain. V lost 0 bases to trimming and J lost 0 bases, with 10 bases between them. This CDR3 spans 16 amino acids. Germline V gene data show CDR1 as SGHRS and CDR2 as YFSETQ. CDR3 in DNA: TGCGCCAGCAGCTTGGAAGGGAACCCCTCCTACAATGAGCAGTTCTTC. Amino acid sequence: CASSLEGNPSYNEQFF.

CDR3 protein: CSVVLGTYEQYF. The CDR3 DNA follows: TGCAGCGTTGTACTCGGGACCTACGAGCAGTACTTC. V is TRBV29-1 and J is TRBJ2-7; maybe TRBD2 (5 bases). Per the germline V gene, CDR1 is SQVTM and CDR2 is ANQGSEA. The ends were cut back, 4 bases at V and 2 bases at J, with 9 bases in the middle. The length of the CDR3 is 12 residues.

This clone showed up just a few times. The CDR3 nucleotides read TGTGCCAGTAGTATCTCGGCAGGGGGCGGGGAGACCCAGTACTTC. It is translated as CASSISAGGGETQYF. The V and J genes are TRBV19 and TRBJ2-5, with 8 bases lining up with TRBD1. The CDR3 spans 15 residues. Looked up from germline, CDR1 is LNHDA and CDR2 is SQIVND (reference sequence). After removal of 3 bases from V and 5 bases from J, the junction contained 8 bases not matched to a gene.

CDR3 in DNA: TGTGCCAGCAGCCCTGGGGGGAGCACTAATGAAAAACTGTTTTTT. Protein product: CASSPGGSTNEKLFF. The chain couples TRBV7-9 to TRBJ1-4; D is perhaps TRBD1 (5 bases). The CDR3 contains 15 residues. Trimming pared 5 bases from V and 2 bases from J, leaving 12 bases between. Looked up from germline, CDR1 is SEHNR and CDR2 is FQNEAQ (reference sequence). Using reference TRBV7-9 and TRBJ1-4 for the parts outside the CDR3, the full variable domain is DTGVSQNPRHKITKRGQNVTFRCDPISEHNRLYWYRQTLGQGPEFLTYFQNEAQLEKSRLLSDRFSAERPKGSFSTLEIQRTEQGDSAMYLCASSPGGSTNEKLFFGSGTQLSVL.

The V and J genes are TRBV7-9 and TRBJ1-1; 8 bases map to TRBD1. CDR1 is SEHNR, CDR2 FQNEAQ, per germline (reference sequence). This CDR3 spans 14 amino acids. Unmatched junction bases numbered 5, after V lost 5 bases and J lost 3 bases. The CDR3 DNA sequence: TGTGCCAGCAGCCCTACAGGGGGGTACACTGAAGCTTTCTTT. Protein product: CASSPTGGYTEAFF.

This clone was observed a handful of times. The rearrangement uses TRBV7-9 and TRBJ1-2; D gene unclear. V lost 7 bases and J 0 bases, leaving 6 bases between the germline ends. Germline V gene lookup returns CDR1 SEHNR and CDR2 FQNEAQ (reference sequence). This CDR3 spans 12 amino acids. CDR3 nucleotides: TGTGCCAGCACGGGAGCTAACTATGGCTACACCTTC. Protein sequence: CASTGANYGYTF.

The rearrangement links TRBV28 to TRBJ2-2; D is ambiguous. The CDR3 loop spans 16 amino acids. Germline V lookup: CDR1 MDHEN, CDR2 SYDVKM. V shed 5 bases and J shed 0 bases, with 13 bases lying between them. Here the CDR3 reads CASSIPDQSNTGELFF. CDR3 bases: TGTGCCAGCAGTATCCCCGACCAGTCGAACACCGGGGAGCTGTTTTTT. The variable domain in full, completed from reference TRBV28 and TRBJ2-2, reads DVKVTQSSRYLVKRTGEKVFLECVQDMDHENMFWYRQDPGLGLRLIYFSYDVKMKEKGDIPEGYSVSREKKERFSLILESASTNQTSMYLCASSIPDQSNTGELFFGEGSRLTVL.

The gene calls are TRBV27 and TRBJ2-7, with D possibly TRBD1 on 5 matching bases. V lost 4 bases, J lost 2 bases, and 9 bases lay in between. The CDR3 has 13 amino acids. Germline V gene data show CDR1 as MNHEY and CDR2 as SMNVEV (reference sequence). DNA for the CDR3: TGTGCCAGCAGTTGGGGCACCACCTACGAGCAGTACTTC. Translated: CASSWGTTYEQYF.

The chain carries TRBV18 and TRBJ2-1, with TRBD2 matching over 9 bases. The V and J ends lost 2 bases and 7 bases, in that order; junction bases with no gene match: 12. The CDR3 sequence is 17 residues long. The germline CDR1 and CDR2 sequences are KGHSH and LQKENI. CDR3 coding DNA: TGTGCCAGCTCACCAGGGCCCGGTAGCGGGAGAGTAAATGAGCAGTTCTTC. This sequence encodes CASSPGPGSGRVNEQFF.

This chain links TRBV11-2 with TRBJ1-1; TRBD1 is a possible D gene (6 bases). The length of the CDR3 is 17 residues. Germline-derived CDR1 and CDR2 are SGHAT and FQNNGV. Trimming cost V 5 bases and J 1 base, with 20 bases left between them. The CDR3 DNA reads as TGTGCCAGCAGCCGCGGGCAGGGGAACTTCCGGAACACTGAAGCTTTCTTT. This translates into CASSRGQGNFRNTEAFF.

The chain has TRBV2 and TRBJ1-3, with TRBD1 as a possible D gene (6 bases). Germline assignment: CDR1 SNHLY and CDR2 FYNNEI. The CDR3 runs to 14 residues. Trimming left V 4 bases short and J 4 bases short, with 11 bases between. The CDR3 loop reads CASSAQGVGNTIYF. DNA of the CDR3: TGTGCCAGCAGTGCACAGGGTGTCGGAAACACCATATATTTT.

The chain recombines TRBV4-3 with TRBJ1-5, with D unresolved. The CDR3 has 15 amino acids. V was trimmed by 0 bases and J by 4 bases, leaving 10 bases between them. The germline V gene encodes CDR1 LGHNA and CDR2 YSLEER. The CDR3: CASSQDNARNQPQHF. CDR3 DNA sequence: TGCGCCAGCAGCCAAGATAACGCGAGGAATCAGCCCCAGCATTTT.

This clone appeared a single time. The V gene is TRBV6-5, the J gene TRBJ2-3; 7 bases are shared with TRBD1. Germline loops: CDR1 MNHEY, CDR2 SVGAGI. CDR3 size: 13 residues. The V gene end was trimmed by 5 bases and the J gene end by 4 bases; junction bases not matched to a gene: 3. This CDR3 is CASSKTGPDTQYF. CDR3 bases: TGTGCCAGCAGTAAGACAGGGCCAGATACGCAGTATTTT.

The rearrangement joins TRBV7-9 to TRBJ2-3, with 8 bases that match TRBD2. The CDR3 spans 15 residues. Losses at the gene ends were 1 base for V and 3 bases for J; bases not matched to a gene: 3. Germline V CDR1 and CDR2: SEHNR, FQNEAQ (reference sequence). CDR3 protein: CASSLGRGETDTQYF. CDR3 nucleotides: TGTGCCAGCAGCTTAGGGCGGGGGGAAACAGATACGCAGTATTTT.

The rearrangement uses TRBV29-1 and TRBJ2-5; the match to TRBD2 covers 12 bases. Germline-derived CDR1 and CDR2 are SQVTM and ANQGSEA. Trimming cost V 4 bases and J 5 bases; bases outside gene matches: 8. CDR3 length: 15 residues. CDR3 sequence: CSVVLAGGVWETQYF. The CDR3 DNA is TGCAGCGTTGTTCTAGCGGGGGGGGTGTGGGAGACCCAGTACTTC.

V and J are TRBV9 and TRBJ2-5; weak D call: TRBD1 (6 bases). Trimming removed 0 bases from V and 5 bases from J, with 11 bases in between. The V gene's germline CDR1 is SGDLS and CDR2 YYNGEE. The CDR3 length is 14 residues. CDR3 region: CASSVGGGFETQYF. The CDR3 nucleotides read TGTGCCAGCAGCGTAGGTGGGGGCTTCGAGACCCAGTACTTC.

The chain links TRBV9 to TRBJ1-5; D is possibly TRBD1 (5 bases). The CDR3 spans 15 residues. Trimming took off 3 bases at V and 2 bases at J, with 12 bases between the two ends. Germline V lookup: CDR1 SGDLS, CDR2 YYNGEE. CDR3 sequence reads: CASSAGMGGNQPQHF. In DNA, the CDR3 is TGTGCCAGCAGCGCAGGGATGGGTGGCAATCAGCCCCAGCATTTT.

This chain links TRBV4-2 with TRBJ2-1; D unresolved. The germline CDR1 and CDR2 sequences are LGHNA and YNFKEQ. The V gene lost 1 base and the J gene lost 2 bases, with 12 bases spanning the gap. The CDR3 runs 16 residues. This CDR3 reads CASSQGPGATYNEQFF. The CDR3 nucleotides read TGTGCCAGCAGCCAAGGCCCAGGAGCGACCTACAATGAGCAGTTCTTC.

The chain carries TRBV9 and TRBJ1-6; a possible D gene is TRBD1 (5 bases). Trimming stripped 3 bases from V and 0 bases from J, with 10 bases between. CDR1 is SGDLS and CDR2 is YYNGEE in the germline V gene. CDR3 size: 16 residues. CDR3 nucleotides: TGTGCCAGCAGCGCCCACAGGAGCTCCTATAATTCACCCCTCCACTTT. Translated: CASSAHRSSYNSPLHF. Complete variable domain (other parts from reference TRBV9 and TRBJ1-6): DSGVTQTPKHLITATGQRVTLRCSPRSGDLSVYWYQQSLDQGLQFLIQYYNGEERAKGNILERFSAQQFPDLHSELNLSSLELGDSALYFCASSAHRSSYNSPLHFGNGTRLTVT.

The chain employs TRBV4-3 and TRBJ1-2; TRBD1 is a possible D gene (6 bases). V was pared by 3 bases and J by 6 bases, with 20 bases between. The CDR3 sequence is 16 residues long. CDR1 and CDR2 from the germline V gene are LGHNA and YSLEER. CDR3 amino acids: CASSQTYRDSLDGYTF. CDR3 in DNA: TGCGCCAGCAGCCAGACGTACAGGGATAGTCTTGATGGCTACACCTTC.

This clone showed up just a few times. The chain couples TRBV4-1 to TRBJ2-5; 7 bases agree with TRBD2. V lost 2 bases, J lost 4 bases, and 1 base stayed unmatched. The CDR3 has 13 amino acids. Germline CDR1 MGHRA, CDR2 YSYEKL. CDR3 in DNA: TGCGCCAGCAGCCAAAGGGAGGGAGAGACCCAGTACTTC. Residues: CASSQREGETQYF.

The CDR3 DNA reads as TGTGCCAGCAGTTGGACAGGGGGCGCGAATCCCTACGAGCAGTACTTC. Translated, it gives CASSWTGGANPYEQYF. The rearrangement links TRBV27 to TRBJ2-7, with 11 bases that match TRBD1. This CDR3 comprises 16 residues. Unmatched junction bases numbered 7, after V lost 4 bases and J lost 2 bases. Germline assignment: CDR1 MNHEY and CDR2 SMNVEV (reference sequence).

The chain has TRBV6-5 and TRBJ2-1, with D perhaps TRBD2 (6 bases). Trimming removed 7 bases from V and 5 bases from J, with 12 bases in between. The CDR3 runs 13 residues. Germline CDR1 is MNHEY and CDR2 is SVGAGI. The CDR3 spells CASNGRRNNEQFF. For the CDR3, the DNA is TGTGCCAGCAACGGGAGAAGGAACAATGAGCAGTTCTTC.

The chain employs TRBV10-3 and TRBJ2-7; D may be TRBD1 (6 bases). The CDR3 is made up of 14 amino acids. Germline CDR1 reads ENHRY; CDR2 reads SYGVKD. V lost 6 bases and J lost 2, with 14 bases in between. The CDR3 spells CAISETGTPYEQYF. CDR3 sequence (DNA): TGTGCCATCAGCGAAACCGGGACACCCTACGAGCAGTACTTC.